This T cell receptor beta chain was observed in a study of OX40 agonist ivuxolimab in advanced cancers. Study overall: Patients were dosed intravenously with ivuxolimab at 0.01 to 10 mg/kg every 2 weeks. Study-level points and caveats: Partial responders at 0.1-3.0 mg/kg showed near-lowest clonal expansion.

In regard to this clone: Antigen: not known.

Method: immunoSEQ multiplex PCR; TCRdb's copy keeps in-frame clones and lacks some. This sample has 35,000 or so clones, with about 80% found just once. This CDR3 has 15 residues. Germline V lookup: CDR1 LNHDA, CDR2 SQIVND (reference sequence). V was clipped by 7 bases and J by 4 bases, with 17 bases between them. Blood draws occurred at baseline, cycle 4 day 1, and cycle 7 day 1. The chain recombines TRBV19 with TRBJ1-3; no firm D call. This clonotype was sampled from an adult with an advanced solid tumor such as melanoma, head and neck, liver or kidney cancer. Sequenced here: CD4+ or CD8+ T cells sorted from blood, sampled in a trial of the OX40 agonist ivuxolimab. The CDR3 region has the DNA TGTGCCAGTAAGATGGACGGCTCCCCCGGAAACACCATATATTTT. Translating it yields CASKMDGSPGNTIYF.